This T cell receptor (beta chain) was identified in a study of shared clonotypes between healthy human individuals. TCRdb's copy holds only in-frame clones and misses some; the assay was immunoSEQ multiplex PCR. The data show 2 million to 2.5 million clones, around 92% seen once. Points from the study as a whole: Collection of samples was limited to blood; tissue repertoires likely differ. Relative to memory subsets, naive subsets generally showed larger estimated richness.

As regards this clone: Its antigen is currently unknown.

Germline V gene lookup returns CDR1 SGHRS and CDR2 YFSETQ. V shed 3 bases, J shed 4 bases, and the junction held 12 bases outside the gene matches. The CDR3 has 16 residues. All donors qualified as healthy HIV-negative adults and had experienced no recent acute infections or vaccinations. The TCR was taken from a man aged 18-30 years in good health. Some clones in this sample may be carry-over from other donors' samples. The sequenced sample consisted of naive CD4+ T cells from PBMCs. Described subset: CD45RA+ positively selected. This chain joins TRBV5-1 and TRBJ2-7; 8 positions agree with TRBD2. In DNA form, the CDR3 reads TGCGCCAGCAGCTCAACCGGGGCTAGCGGGTGGTACGAGCAGTACTTC. Translated: CASSSTGASGWYEQYF.